The T cell receptor (beta chain) under discussion was sequenced for a study of T cell repertoires in aging, cancer and after chemotherapy. About the research overall: Six age groups, ranging from 30 or younger to 70 or older, included the donors. Pre- and post-chemotherapy samples were paired from chronic lymphocytic leukemia patients treated with fludarabine- or bendamustine-based regimens.

The CDR3 consists of 14 residues. The V gene's germline CDR1 is MRHNA and CDR2 SNTAGT. Unmatched junction bases numbered 10, after V lost 6 bases and J lost 6 bases. This clonotype was detected only a few times. The antigen is not known. A mixed TRB-A/B primer pool amplified rearranged TRB by multiplex touch-down PCR. TCRdb called the multiplex PCR reads again in MiXCR, with one record for every CDR3 protein. In the table there are just over 4,500 distinct CDR3 sequences, 21% of which are singletons. Amplification of TCR beta used genomic DNA extracted from peripheral blood. Study findings and constraints: In hematological cancer patients, infiltrated lymphoid organs may have impaired thymic emigration or peripheral T cell expansion.

The sample taken for sequencing was blood. V is TRBV6-4 and J is TRBJ2-7; 8 nucleotides match TRBD1. This receptor was obtained from a human donor with a blood cancer. This CDR3 reads CASRPSWQGAEQYF. CDR3 coding DNA: TGTGCCAGCAGGCCCTCGTGGCAGGGGGCCGAGCAGTACTTC.